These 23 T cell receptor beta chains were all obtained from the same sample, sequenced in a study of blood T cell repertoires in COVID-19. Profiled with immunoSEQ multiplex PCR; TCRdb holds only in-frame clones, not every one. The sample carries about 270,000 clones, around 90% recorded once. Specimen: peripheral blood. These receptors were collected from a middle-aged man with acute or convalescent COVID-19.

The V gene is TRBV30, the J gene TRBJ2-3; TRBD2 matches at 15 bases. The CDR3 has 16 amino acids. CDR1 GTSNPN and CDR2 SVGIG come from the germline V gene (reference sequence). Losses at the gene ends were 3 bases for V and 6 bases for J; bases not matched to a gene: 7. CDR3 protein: CAWSSGTSGGHDTQYF. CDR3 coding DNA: TGTGCCTGGAGCTCCGGGACTAGCGGGGGGCACGATACGCAGTATTTT. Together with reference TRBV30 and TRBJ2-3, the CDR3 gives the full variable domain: SQTIHQWPATLVQPVGSPLSLECTVEGTSNPNLYWYRQAAGRGLQLLFYSVGIGQISSEVPQNLSASRPQDRQFILSSKKLLLSDSGFYLCAWSSGTSGGHDTQYFGPGTRLTVL.

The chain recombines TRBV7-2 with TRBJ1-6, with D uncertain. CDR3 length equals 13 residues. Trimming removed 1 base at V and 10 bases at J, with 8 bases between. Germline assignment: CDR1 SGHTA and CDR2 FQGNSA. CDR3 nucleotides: TGTGCCAGCAGCTTAGAGCGGGAATCACCCCTCCACTTT. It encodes CASSLERESPLHF.

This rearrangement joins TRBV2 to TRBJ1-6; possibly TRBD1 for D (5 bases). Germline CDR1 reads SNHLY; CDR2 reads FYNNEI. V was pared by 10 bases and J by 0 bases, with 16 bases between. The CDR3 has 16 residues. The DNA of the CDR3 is TGTGCCACCCGACAGACCATAAGCTCCTATAATTCACCCCTCCACTTT. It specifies CATRQTISSYNSPLHF.

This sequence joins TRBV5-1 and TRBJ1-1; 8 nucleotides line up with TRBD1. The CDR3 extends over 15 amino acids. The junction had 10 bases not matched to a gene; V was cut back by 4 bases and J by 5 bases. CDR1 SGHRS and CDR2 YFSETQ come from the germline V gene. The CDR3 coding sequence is TGCGCCAGCAGCCCTCAGACAGGGGCCGGGACTGAAGCTTTCTTT. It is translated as CASSPQTGAGTEAFF.

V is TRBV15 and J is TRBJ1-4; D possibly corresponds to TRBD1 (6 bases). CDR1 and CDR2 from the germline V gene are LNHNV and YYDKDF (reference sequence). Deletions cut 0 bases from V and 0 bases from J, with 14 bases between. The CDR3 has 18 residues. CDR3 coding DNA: TGTGCCACCAGCAGAGACGCAGGGGTGGGAGCAACTAATGAAAAACTGTTTTTT. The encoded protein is CATSRDAGVGATNEKLFF.

The CDR3 is CASSLGQVTYNEQFF. DNA of the CDR3: TGTGCCAGCAGTCTGGGACAGGTAACATACAATGAGCAGTTCTTC. The chain couples TRBV6-5 to TRBJ2-1; 8 positions match TRBD1. Looked up from germline, CDR1 is MNHEY and CDR2 is SVGAGI. The CDR3 loop spans 15 amino acids. Trimming cost V 5 bases and J 4 bases; bases outside gene matches: 7.

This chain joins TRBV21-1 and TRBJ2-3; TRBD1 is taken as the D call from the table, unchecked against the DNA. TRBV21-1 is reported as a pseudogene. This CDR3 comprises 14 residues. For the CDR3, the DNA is TGTGCCAGCAGCAAAAGGGGCATGACAGATACGCAGTATTTT. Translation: CASSKRGMTDTQYF.

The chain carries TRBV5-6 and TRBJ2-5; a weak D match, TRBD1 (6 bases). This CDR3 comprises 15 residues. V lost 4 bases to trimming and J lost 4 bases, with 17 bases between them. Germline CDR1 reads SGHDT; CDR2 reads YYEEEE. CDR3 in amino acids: CASSPWGHRLETQYF. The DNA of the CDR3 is TGTGCCAGCAGCCCCTGGGGACACAGACTAGAGACCCAGTACTTC.

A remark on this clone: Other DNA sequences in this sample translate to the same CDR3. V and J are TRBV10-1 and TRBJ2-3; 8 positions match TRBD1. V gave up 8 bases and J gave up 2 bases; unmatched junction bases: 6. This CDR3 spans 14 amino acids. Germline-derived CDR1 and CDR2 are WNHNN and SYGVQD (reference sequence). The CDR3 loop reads CASSTGQATDTQYF. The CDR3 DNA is TGCGCCAGCTCAACGGGACAGGCCACAGATACGCAGTATTTT.

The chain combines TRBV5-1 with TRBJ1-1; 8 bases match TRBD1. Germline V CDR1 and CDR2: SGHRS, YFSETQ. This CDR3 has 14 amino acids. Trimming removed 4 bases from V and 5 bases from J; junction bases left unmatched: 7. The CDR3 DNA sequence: TGCGCCAGCAGCCGCCGGGACAGGACGACTGAAGCTTTCTTT. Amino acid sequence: CASSRRDRTTEAFF.

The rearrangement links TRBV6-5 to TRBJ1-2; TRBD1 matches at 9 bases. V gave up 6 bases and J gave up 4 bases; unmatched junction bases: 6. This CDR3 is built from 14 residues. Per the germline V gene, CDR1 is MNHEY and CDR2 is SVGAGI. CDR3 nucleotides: TGTGCCAGCAGGGGACAGGGAGGCACCTATGGCTACACCTTC. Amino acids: CASRGQGGTYGYTF.

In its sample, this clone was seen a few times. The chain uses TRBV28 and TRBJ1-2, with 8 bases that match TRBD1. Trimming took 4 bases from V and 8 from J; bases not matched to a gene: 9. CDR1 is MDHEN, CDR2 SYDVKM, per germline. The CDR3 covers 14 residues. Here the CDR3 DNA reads TGTGCCAGCAGTTCCTCCGGGACAGGTGGAGGCTACACCTTC. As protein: CASSSSGTGGGYTF.

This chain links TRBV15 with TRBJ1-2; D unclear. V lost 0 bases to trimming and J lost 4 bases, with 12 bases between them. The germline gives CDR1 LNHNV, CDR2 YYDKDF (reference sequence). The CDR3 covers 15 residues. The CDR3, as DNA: TGTGCCACCAGCAGAGATCAGGTCCAAGGCTATGGCTACACCTTC. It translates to CATSRDQVQGYGYTF.

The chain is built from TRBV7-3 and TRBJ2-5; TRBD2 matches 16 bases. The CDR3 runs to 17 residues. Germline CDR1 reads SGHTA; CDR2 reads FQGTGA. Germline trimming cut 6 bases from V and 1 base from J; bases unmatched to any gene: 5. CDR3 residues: CASSSGLAGGPQETQYF. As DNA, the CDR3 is TGTGCCAGCAGTTCGGGACTAGCGGGGGGGCCCCAAGAGACCCAGTACTTC.

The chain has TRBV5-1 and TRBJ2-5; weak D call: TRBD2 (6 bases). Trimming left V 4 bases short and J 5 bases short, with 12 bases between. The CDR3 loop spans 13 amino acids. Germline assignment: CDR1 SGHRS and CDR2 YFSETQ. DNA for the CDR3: TGCGCCAGCAGCGGGGAGGCCCGGGAGACCCAGTACTTC. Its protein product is CASSGEARETQYF.

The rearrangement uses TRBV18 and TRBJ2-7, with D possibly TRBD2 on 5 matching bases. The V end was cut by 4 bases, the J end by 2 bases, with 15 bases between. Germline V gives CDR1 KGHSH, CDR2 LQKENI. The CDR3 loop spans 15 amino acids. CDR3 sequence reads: CASSLSPGSTYEQYF. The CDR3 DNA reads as TGTGCCAGCTCACTCTCTCCGGGATCCACCTACGAGCAGTACTTC.

In nucleotides, the CDR3 is TGTGCCTACAGGGTTGCCTACGAGCAGTACTTC. Its protein product is CAYRVAYEQYF. The chain uses TRBV7-3 and TRBJ2-7; D is possibly TRBD1 (6 bases). This CDR3 is built from 11 residues. The V gene lost 11 bases and the J gene lost 2 bases, with 10 bases spanning the gap. Germline CDR1 is SGHTA and CDR2 is FQGTGA.

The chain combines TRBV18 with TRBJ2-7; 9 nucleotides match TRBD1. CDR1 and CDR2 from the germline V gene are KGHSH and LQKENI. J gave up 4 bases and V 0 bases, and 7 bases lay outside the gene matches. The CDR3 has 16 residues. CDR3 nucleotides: TGTGCCAGCTCACCACCTAAGGGACAGGGAGAGTACGAGCAGTACTTC. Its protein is CASSPPKGQGEYEQYF.

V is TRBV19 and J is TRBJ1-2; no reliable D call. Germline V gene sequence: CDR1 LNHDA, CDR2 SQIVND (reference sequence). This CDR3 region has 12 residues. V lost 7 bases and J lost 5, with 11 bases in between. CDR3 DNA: TGTGCCAGTACCAGGAGGGAGTATGGCTACACCTTC. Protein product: CASTRREYGYTF.

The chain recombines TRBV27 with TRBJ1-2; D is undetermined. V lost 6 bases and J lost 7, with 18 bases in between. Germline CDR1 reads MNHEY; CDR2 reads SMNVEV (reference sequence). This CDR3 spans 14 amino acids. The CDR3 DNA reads TGTGCCAGCAGGCCTCCCGCGACATTAGGTGGCTACACCTTC. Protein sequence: CASRPPATLGGYTF.

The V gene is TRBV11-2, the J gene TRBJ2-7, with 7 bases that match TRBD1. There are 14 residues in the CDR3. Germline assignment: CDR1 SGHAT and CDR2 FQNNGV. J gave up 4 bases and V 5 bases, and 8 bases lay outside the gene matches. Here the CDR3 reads CASSPRPGGYEQYF. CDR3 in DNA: TGTGCCAGCAGCCCCAGACCAGGGGGATACGAGCAGTACTTC.

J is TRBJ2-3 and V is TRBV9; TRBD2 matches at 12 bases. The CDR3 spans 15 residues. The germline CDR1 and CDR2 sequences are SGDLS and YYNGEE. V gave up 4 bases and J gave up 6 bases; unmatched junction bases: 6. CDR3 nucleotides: TGTGCCAGCAGCCCCCGGACTAGCGGGGATGATACGCAGTATTTT. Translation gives CASSPRTSGDDTQYF.

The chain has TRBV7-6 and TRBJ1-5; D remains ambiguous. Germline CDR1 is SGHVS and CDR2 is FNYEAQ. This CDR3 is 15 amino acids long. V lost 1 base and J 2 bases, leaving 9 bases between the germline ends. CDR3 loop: CASSLGNSGNQPQHF. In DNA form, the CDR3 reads TGTGCCAGCAGCTTAGGAAATAGTGGCAATCAGCCCCAGCATTTT.